Listed below are T cell receptor beta chains from one sample, sequenced in a study of blood T cell repertoires in COVID-19. Repertoires were generated with immunoSEQ multiplex PCR, while TCRdb's copy carries only in-frame clones and drops some. The data hold 150,000 to 200,000 clones, with about 79% observed a single time. The specimen sequenced was peripheral blood. The receptors stem from a woman aged 70-85 years with acute or convalescent COVID-19. CDR3s include the opening cysteine and the closing phenylalanine or tryptophan. The order of the fields is D gene, clone size, V gene, J gene, CDR3 DNA, CDR3 protein. The D gene is left open where the match is weak. The size entry is marked missing in some rows and otherwise reads once, few, many or a size class.

.,.,TRBV5-6,TRBJ2-7,TGTGCCAGCAGCTTGGCAATTTCCTACGAGCAGTACTTC,CASSLAISYEQYF
.,.,TRBV12-2,TRBJ2-2,TGTGCAAGTCGCTTTGTTCGGCGGGCATACACCGGGGAGCTGTTTTTT,CASRFVRRAYTGELFF
TRBD1,.,TRBV19,TRBJ2-2,TGTGCCAGTAGTAGCGGGACAGGGGACACCGGGGAGCTGTTTTTT,CASSSGTGDTGELFF
.,.,TRBV29-1,TRBJ2-2,TGCAGCGTTGGCCCCGGACTACTAAACACCGGGGAGCTGTTTTTT,CSVGPGLLNTGELFF
TRBD1,.,TRBV24-1,TRBJ2-1,TGTGCCACCAGTGATTTGACAGGGGGTTACAATGAGCAGTTCTTC,CATSDLTGGYNEQFF
.,.,TRBV9,TRBJ2-7,TGTGCCAGCAGCGTAGGTGGGAGAGGCTACGAGCAGTACTTC,CASSVGGRGYEQYF
TRBD1,.,TRBV5-4,TRBJ1-2,TGTGCCAGCACCTTGACAGGGGGCTATGGCTACACCTTC,CASTLTGGYGYTF
.,.,TRBV5-1,TRBJ1-1,TGCGCCAGCAGCTGGGCAGGGGCGGGGGAGACTGAAGCTTTCTTT,CASSWAGAGETEAFF
TRBD1,.,TRBV19,TRBJ2-7,TGTGCCAGTAGTCCCGGGACAGTTTCCCACGAGCAGTACTTC,CASSPGTVSHEQYF
TRBD2,.,TRBV19,TRBJ2-3,TGTGCCAGTATTCCTAGCGGGAGGAGCACAGATACGCAGTATTTT,CASIPSGRSTDTQYF
.,.,TRBV9,TRBJ2-1,TGTGCCAGCAGCGCGGACAACAATGAGCAGTTCTTC,CASSADNNEQFF
TRBD2,many,TRBV24-1,TRBJ2-3,TGTGCCACCAGTGCCCGAAAAGGGACTAGCGGCACAGATACGCAGTATTTT,CATSARKGTSGTDTQYF
.,.,TRBV18,TRBJ1-1,TGTGCCAGCTCACCACGGCGAGCCAGGGCAGCGAACACTGAAGCTTTCTTT,CASSPRRARAANTEAFF
.,.,TRBV2,TRBJ2-2,TGTGCCAGCAGACGGGGATTAAGTAACACCGGGGAGCTGTTTTTT,CASRRGLSNTGELFF
TRBD2,many,TRBV5-1,TRBJ2-1,TGCGCCAGCAGCTTGGATACTAGCGGGGGCTCCTACAATGAGCAGTTCTTC,CASSLDTSGGSYNEQFF
.,.,TRBV19,TRBJ2-5,TGTGCCAGTAGTATCGCAGACCAAGAGACCCAGTACTTC,CASSIADQETQYF
TRBD2,.,TRBV6-5,TRBJ2-7,TGTGGATGTAAACCGGGACTAGCGGGACTGGAGCAGTACTTC,CGCKPGLAGLEQYF
.,once,TRBV7-9,TRBJ1-2,TGTGCCAGCAGCTTATGGGGGGACTATGGCTACACCTTC,CASSLWGDYGYTF
TRBD1,.,TRBV20-1,TRBJ1-2,TGCAGTGCTAGTGCGACAGGGGGTAACTATGGCTACACCTTC,CSASATGGNYGYTF
.,once,TRBV21-1,TRBJ2-7,TGTGCCAGCAGTATTCCCCAGGAAGATGAGGGCGAGCAGTACTTC,CASSIPQEDEGEQYF
TRBD2,.,TRBV28,TRBJ2-1,TGTGCCAGCAGTTTCTTGCGGGAGCCTGCGAATGAGCAGTTCTTC,CASSFLREPANEQFF
.,.,TRBV7-2,TRBJ1-5,TGTGCCAGCAGCCCCCGGGAGCCCAATCAGCCCCAGCATTTT,CASSPREPNQPQHF
TRBD2,.,TRBV10-2,TRBJ2-7,TGCGCCAGCCGAGAGGGGCTAGCGGGAGGCTTGCACTTC,CASREGLAGGLHF
TRBD1,.,TRBV7-9,TRBJ1-2,TGTGCCAGCAGCTACGGGACAGGCGTTGGCTACACCTTC,CASSYGTGVGYTF
TRBD2,.,TRBV7-2,TRBJ2-1,TGTGCCAGCAGCTTAGCTCTGGCGGGAGAGTTTCAGTTCTTC,CASSLALAGEFQFF
.,.,TRBV4-2,TRBJ1-2,TGTGCCAGCAGCCAAGAGGAGGGTCGACGCTATGGCTACACCTTC,CASSQEEGRRYGYTF
TRBD2,.,TRBV5-6,TRBJ2-5,TGTGCCAGCCCCCCCCCTAGCGGGGAGACCCAGTACTTC,CASPPPSGETQYF
.,few,TRBV7-9,TRBJ1-2,TGTGCCAGCAGCTTCACAGACTATGGCTACACCTTC,CASSFTDYGYTF
TRBD2,.,TRBV6-5,TRBJ2-3,TGTGCCAGCAGTCAGTATAGCGGGGGCACAGATACGCAGTATTTT,CASSQYSGGTDTQYF
TRBD1,.,TRBV9,TRBJ2-7,TGTGCCAGCAGCGGGGAGACAGGGAGTAACGAGCAGTACTTC,CASSGETGSNEQYF
.,.,TRBV10-3,TRBJ2-1,TGTGCCATCAGTGAGTCGGAAGCGGGCGCCTACAATGAGCAGTTCTTC,CAISESEAGAYNEQFF
.,.,TRBV5-1,TRBJ2-1,TGCGCCAGCAGCCCAATGGGGGGTTCCTACAATGAGCAGTTCTTC,CASSPMGGSYNEQFF
TRBD2,.,TRBV6-5,TRBJ2-2,TGTGCCAGCAGTATTCAAGCGGGAGGCACCGGGGAGCTGTTTTTT,CASSIQAGGTGELFF
.,few,TRBV2,TRBJ1-2,TGTGCCAGCGGCCTGACTGACCGCGACTACACCTTC,CASGLTDRDYTF
.,.,TRBV7-2,TRBJ1-1,TGTGCCAGCAGCTTATCAACGGGACTAGAAGCTTTCTTT,CASSLSTGLEAFF
.,few,TRBV12-3/TRBV12-4,TRBJ1-1,TGTGCCAGCAGTTTCATGGGGGGGGCTGAAGCTTTCTTT,CASSFMGGAEAFF
.,.,TRBV2,TRBJ2-7,TGTGCCAGCAAACAAAATACACAGAGATCCTACGAGCAGTACTTC,CASKQNTQRSYEQYF
.,few,TRBV12-3/TRBV12-4,TRBJ1-2,TGTGCCAGCAGTTTCACAGGGTTCAATGGCTACACCTTC,CASSFTGFNGYTF
TRBD1,many,TRBV5-1,TRBJ2-2,TGCGCCAGCAGCTTGGCTCTGCAGACAGGGCCCACCGGGGAGCTGTTTTTT,CASSLALQTGPTGELFF
.,once,TRBV11-3,TRBJ1-3,TGTGCCAGCAGTACAGGTTCTGGAAACACCATATATTTT,CASSTGSGNTIYF
.,few,TRBV28,TRBJ1-5,TGTGCCAGCATGAGAGGGGGTTCAGGCAATCAGCCCCAGCATTTT,CASMRGGSGNQPQHF
.,.,TRBV6-6,TRBJ1-4,TGTGCCATCGCCCCGGCTTTGGGCAAGCCTAATGAAAAACTGTTTTTT,CAIAPALGKPNEKLFF
TRBD2,.,TRBV2,TRBJ2-3,TGTGCCAGCAGAGCCGGGACTAGCGCAGATACGCAGTATTTT,CASRAGTSADTQYF
TRBD1,.,TRBV10-3,TRBJ2-3,TGTGCCATCAGTCCCGGGACAGGGGTTATAGATACGCAGTATTTT,CAISPGTGVIDTQYF
.,.,TRBV7-3,TRBJ2-5,TGTGCCAGCAGCCTCAGGGGTTCCCAGACCCAGTACTTC,CASSLRGSQTQYF
TRBD2,.,TRBV18,TRBJ2-5,TGTGCCAGCTCACCACTTCGACTAGCGGGACAAGAGACCCAGTACTTC,CASSPLRLAGQETQYF
.,.,TRBV4-2,TRBJ1-6,TGTGCCAGCAGCCAAGAGACAGAGAATTCACCCCTCCACTTT,CASSQETENSPLHF
.,.,TRBV7-2,TRBJ2-1,TGTGCCAGCAGCTTACCCGCCCAATCCGCGCTCTCAGGAAATGAGCAGTTCTTC,CASSLPAQSALSGNEQFF
TRBD2,.,TRBV7-9,TRBJ2-7,TGTGCCAGCAGCCGGGGGGACGAAGGAGGGAAGCAGTACTTC,CASSRGDEGGKQYF
.,.,TRBV7-9,TRBJ1-1,TGTGCCAGCAGCTTTAGCACTGAAGCTTTCTTT,CASSFSTEAFF
.,.,TRBV29-1,TRBJ2-7,TGCAGCGTTGTCCCCGGAGGCTCCTACGAGCAGTACTTC,CSVVPGGSYEQYF
.,few,TRBV9,TRBJ1-6,TGTGCCAGCAGCACTCGAGTTGGTTCACCCCTCCACTTT,CASSTRVGSPLHF